Below, 15 T cell receptor beta chains from the same sample are listed, as sequenced in a study of blood T cell repertoires in COVID-19. Sequencing was performed with immunoSEQ multiplex PCR; in TCRdb, only in-frame clones are kept and a portion is missing. Seen here are 190,000 or so clones, almost 85% observed once, and the top ten hold 6.5% to 7%. The material sequenced was peripheral blood. The receptors come from a human donor with acute or convalescent COVID-19. The donor label of this sample is uncertain.

This sequence joins TRBV4-1 and TRBJ1-6; TRBD1 aligns across 10 bases. Germline loops: CDR1 MGHRA, CDR2 YSYEKL. With V trimmed by 1 base and J by 7 bases, 10 bases remained unmatched. The CDR3 extends over 18 amino acids. CDR3 sequence reads: CASSQAIGTGVNNSPLHF. CDR3 DNA sequence: TGCGCCAGCAGCCAAGCGATTGGGACAGGGGTTAACAATTCACCCCTCCACTTT.

This chain connects TRBV5-1 to TRBJ2-3; TRBD2 agrees at 12 bases. Germline trimming cut 4 bases from V and 4 bases from J; bases unmatched to any gene: 16. Germline V CDR1 and CDR2: SGHRS, YFSETQ. The CDR3 runs 19 residues. The CDR3 sequence: CASSQPRSGLAGRPDTQYF. The CDR3 DNA reads as TGCGCCAGCAGCCAGCCGAGGTCTGGACTAGCGGGAAGACCAGATACGCAGTATTTT.

The table lists this clone with a few counts. This sequence joins TRBV5-4 and TRBJ2-7, with a tentative D call TRBD1 (6 bases). Germline V CDR1 and CDR2: SGHNT, YYREEE (reference sequence). V was cut by 0 bases and J by 4 bases, with 14 bases left in between. The CDR3 spans 15 residues. The chain's CDR3 is CASSLATGTSYEQYF. For the CDR3, the DNA is TGTGCCAGCAGCTTGGCCACAGGGACCAGTTACGAGCAGTACTTC. Variable domain in full (rest from reference TRBV5-4 and TRBJ2-7): ETGVTQSPTHLIKTRGQQVTLRCSSQSGHNTVSWYQQALGQGPQFIFQYYREEENGRGNFPPRFSGLQFPNYSSELNVNALELDDSALYLCASSLATGTSYEQYFGPGTRLTVT.

This CDR3 is CAWSRGQGGTEAFF. The CDR3 bases are TGTGCCTGGAGTAGAGGACAGGGAGGGACTGAAGCTTTCTTT. The chain links TRBV30 to TRBJ1-1; 8 bases fit TRBD1. The trim removed 2 bases at V and 5 bases at J, leaving 7 bases unmatched. The length of the CDR3 is 14 residues. CDR1 is GTSNPN, CDR2 SVGIG, per germline (reference sequence).

This clone was recorded only once. This rearrangement joins TRBV11-2 to TRBJ1-1, with TRBD1 matching over 8 bases. The CDR3 consists of 13 residues. The ends lost 2 bases at V and 7 bases at J; junction bases unmatched: 3. Germline lookup yields CDR1 SGHAT and CDR2 FQNNGV. The CDR3 region has the DNA TGTGCCAGCAGCTTATCAGGGGGCCTTGAAGCTTTCTTT. Translating it yields CASSLSGGLEAFF.

The genes are TRBV30 and TRBJ1-2; a weak D match, TRBD1 (6 bases). Germline CDR1 GTSNPN, CDR2 SVGIG (reference sequence). Deletions cut 4 bases from V and 8 bases from J, with 20 bases between. The length of the CDR3 is 14 residues. CDR3 DNA: TGTGCCTGGAAAAGACAGGCCGGGCAAGGGGGCTACACCTTC. Translation: CAWKRQAGQGGYTF.

The chain has TRBV27 and TRBJ1-5; 9 nucleotides agree with TRBD1. This CDR3 contains 14 residues. In germline, CDR1 is MNHEY, CDR2 SMNVEV (reference sequence). V lost 1 base, J lost 6 bases, and 1 base stayed unmatched. The CDR3 region is CASSLWGQGQPQHF. The DNA of the CDR3 is TGTGCCAGCAGTTTATGGGGACAGGGTCAGCCCCAGCATTTT.

V usage is TRBV30 and J usage is TRBJ1-6, with a weak D call TRBD1 (6 bases). CDR3 length equals 16 residues. The germline gives CDR1 GTSNPN, CDR2 SVGIG (reference sequence). Between the trimmed V and J ends, which lost 2 bases and 9 bases, there was a span of 20 bases. CDR3: CAWSLAGAGVFSPLHF. The CDR3, as DNA: TGTGCCTGGAGTCTGGCTGGGGCAGGGGTTTTTTCACCCCTCCACTTT.

V is TRBV19 and J is TRBJ1-2; D call uncertain. V lost 10 bases and J lost 7, with 16 bases in between. Per germline, CDR1 LNHDA and CDR2 SQIVND (reference sequence). The CDR3 sequence is 12 residues long. CDR3 residues: CATSGLLSGYTF. CDR3 bases: TGTGCCACCTCGGGTCTTCTATCTGGCTACACCTTC.

The chain combines TRBV13 with TRBJ1-2; TRBD1 matches at 7 bases. CDR1 is PRHDT, CDR2 FYEKMQ, per germline (reference sequence). CDR3 length: 16 residues. The V and J ends lost 3 bases and 1 base, in that order; junction bases with no gene match: 8. CDR3 sequence: CASSLGTARYNYGYTF. Written as DNA, the CDR3 is TGTGCCAGCAGCTTGGGGACAGCGAGATATAACTATGGCTACACCTTC.

This sequence joins TRBV18 and TRBJ2-7; D unclear. Germline CDR1 is KGHSH and CDR2 is LQKENI. This CDR3 comprises 13 residues. The V gene lost 4 bases and the J gene lost 5 bases, with 12 bases spanning the gap. DNA for the CDR3: TGTGCCAGCTCACAAGATTACAGTAACGAGCAGTACTTC. Amino acids: CASSQDYSNEQYF.

The CDR3 DNA sequence: TGTGCCAGCAGCCAAGTAAGGACAGGCCGGGATTCACCCCTCCACTTT. Protein: CASSQVRTGRDSPLHF. The chain is built from TRBV4-2 and TRBJ1-6, with 7 positions matching TRBD1. This CDR3 comprises 16 residues. V was clipped by 1 base and J by 8 bases; unmatched bases: 8. CDR1 LGHNA and CDR2 YNFKEQ come from the germline V gene.

The chain carries TRBV29-1 and TRBJ1-2, with a weak D call TRBD1 (5 bases). The V end lost 3 bases, the J end lost 8 bases, and 19 bases lay between the germline ends. The germline V gene has CDR1 SQVTM and CDR2 ANQGSEA. CDR3 length equals 14 residues. This CDR3 reads CSVDDRGLYGGYTF. The DNA for the CDR3 is TGCAGCGTTGATGACAGAGGTTTGTACGGCGGCTACACCTTC.

J is TRBJ1-3 and V is TRBV13; unclear D gene. The CDR3 spans 17 residues. CDR1 and CDR2 (germline): PRHDT, FYEKMQ (reference sequence). V lost 5 bases and J 0 bases, leaving 17 bases between the germline ends. The CDR3 region is CASSKRVELRSGNTIYF. As DNA, the CDR3 is TGTGCCAGCAGCAAGCGAGTTGAGTTGCGCTCTGGAAACACCATATATTTT. Looking up the rest from reference TRBV13 and TRBJ1-3 gives the full variable domain: AAGVIQSPRHLIKEKRETATLKCYPIPRHDTVYWYQQGPGQDPQFLISFYEKMQSDKGSIPDRFSAQQFSDYHSELNMSSLELGDSALYFCASSKRVELRSGNTIYFGEGSWLTVV.

This clone was picked up one time. The V call is TRBV28, the J call TRBJ2-1; TRBD1 might be the D (5 bases). Per germline, CDR1 MDHEN and CDR2 SYDVKM. V was pared by 5 bases and J by 9 bases, with 20 bases between. This CDR3 region has 15 residues. CDR3 loop: CASSRWQGAMVEQFF. CDR3 bases: TGTGCCAGCAGTCGGTGGCAGGGCGCGATGGTTGAGCAGTTCTTC. Full variable domain (missing parts from reference TRBV28 and TRBJ2-1): DVKVTQSSRYLVKRTGEKVFLECVQDMDHENMFWYRQDPGLGLRLIYFSYDVKMKEKGDIPEGYSVSREKKERFSLILESASTNQTSMYLCASSRWQGAMVEQFFGPGTRLTVL.